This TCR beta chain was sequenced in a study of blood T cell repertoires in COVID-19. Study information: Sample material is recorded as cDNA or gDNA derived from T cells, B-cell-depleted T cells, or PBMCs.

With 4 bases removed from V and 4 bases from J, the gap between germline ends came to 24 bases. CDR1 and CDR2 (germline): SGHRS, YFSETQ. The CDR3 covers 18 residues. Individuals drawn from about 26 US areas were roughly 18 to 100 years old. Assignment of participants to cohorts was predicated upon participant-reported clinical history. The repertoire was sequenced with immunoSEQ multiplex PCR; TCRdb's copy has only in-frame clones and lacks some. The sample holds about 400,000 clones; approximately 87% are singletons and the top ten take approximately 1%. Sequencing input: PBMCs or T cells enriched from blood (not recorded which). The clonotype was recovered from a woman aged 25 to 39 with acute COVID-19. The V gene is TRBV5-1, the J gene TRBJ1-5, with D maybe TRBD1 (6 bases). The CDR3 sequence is CASSLARERDIKNQPQHF. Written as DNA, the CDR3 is TGCGCCAGCAGCCTCGCTAGGGAACGGGACATAAAGAATCAGCCCCAGCATTTT. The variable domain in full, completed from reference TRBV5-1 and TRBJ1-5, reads KAGVTQTPRYLIKTRGQQVTLSCSPISGHRSVSWYQQTPGQGLQFLFEYFSETQRNKGNFPGRFSGRQFSNSRSEMNVSTLELGDSALYLCASSLARERDIKNQPQHFGDGTRLSIL.